These 24 T cell receptor beta chains came from one sample sequenced in a study of T cell responses to AZD1222 COVID-19 vaccine. Profiled with immunoSEQ multiplex PCR; TCRdb holds only in-frame clones, not every one. Of 150,000 to 200,000 clones listed, around 92% were seen once; the top ten hold less than 1.3%. The input for sequencing was peripheral blood, taken 28 days after the second AZD1222 dose. The source of these receptors is an adult who received the AZD1222 COVID-19 vaccine.

J is TRBJ2-1 and V is TRBV20-1; no definite D call. Germline V gives CDR1 DFQATT, CDR2 SNEGSKA (reference sequence). This CDR3 spans 11 amino acids. The CDR3 reads CSVWERNEQFF. The CDR3 DNA reads as TGCAGCGTCTGGGAAAGAAATGAGCAGTTCTTC.

This chain connects TRBV6-5 to TRBJ1-3; D is unresolved. The CDR3 runs to 15 residues. V was shortened by 6 bases and J by 3 bases, with 15 bases between the two germline ends. The germline V gene has CDR1 MNHEY and CDR2 SVGAGI. This CDR3 reads CASSTAFQIGNTIYF. The CDR3 DNA sequence: TGTGCCAGCAGCACGGCGTTCCAGATTGGAAACACCATATATTTT.

The DNA of the CDR3 is TGTGCCAGCAGCGTAGGTGGTAGCGGGGGGATCGATACAGATACGCAGTATTTT. The encoded protein is CASSVGGSGGIDTDTQYF. The chain couples TRBV9 to TRBJ2-3; 10 positions match TRBD2. From germline, CDR1 is SGDLS and CDR2 YYNGEE. V trimming: 0 bases; J trimming: 3 bases; junction bases outside the gene matches: 10. The CDR3 length is 18 residues. The full variable domain, rest sourced from reference TRBV9 and TRBJ2-3, is DSGVTQTPKHLITATGQRVTLRCSPRSGDLSVYWYQQSLDQGLQFLIQYYNGEERAKGNILERFSAQQFPDLHSELNLSSLELGDSALYFCASSVGGSGGIDTDTQYFGPGTRLTVL.

CDR3 in DNA: TGTGCCAGCAGTGAAGACGCTTCAGGGATCTATGGCTACACCTTC. As protein: CASSEDASGIYGYTF. The rearrangement links TRBV6-1 to TRBJ1-2; possible D gene TRBD1, 5 bases. The ends were cut back, 1 base at V and 4 bases at J, with 13 bases in the middle. Germline CDR1 and CDR2: MNHNS and SASEGT. The CDR3 runs 15 residues.

This chain uses TRBV6-5 with TRBJ2-3; no clear D gene. Trimming took off 4 bases at V and 4 bases at J, with 12 bases between the two ends. The CDR3 covers 14 residues. Germline assignment: CDR1 MNHEY and CDR2 SVGAGI. CDR3 in amino acids: CASSFVTEADTQYF. In DNA form, the CDR3 reads TGTGCCAGCAGTTTTGTGACCGAAGCAGATACGCAGTATTTT.

This clone was detected only once. The chain is built from TRBV2 and TRBJ1-2; no clear D gene. The CDR3 extends over 14 amino acids. The V end was cut by 6 bases, the J end by 2 bases, with 13 bases between. CDR1 is SNHLY and CDR2 is FYNNEI in the germline V gene. The chain's CDR3 is CASSITLSNYGYTF. In DNA form, the CDR3 reads TGTGCCAGCAGCATCACACTTTCGAACTATGGCTACACCTTC.

This sequence joins TRBV19 and TRBJ1-3; D not certain. CDR3 length: 16 residues. Germline CDR1 LNHDA, CDR2 SQIVND (reference sequence). V lost 7 bases to trimming and J lost 0 bases, with 16 bases between them. The CDR3 loop is CASTSGRLLSGNTIYF. As DNA, the CDR3 is TGTGCCAGTACCTCCGGGCGGCTACTCTCTGGAAACACCATATATTTT.

V is TRBV2 and J is TRBJ1-1; D unclear. Germline loops: CDR1 SNHLY, CDR2 FYNNEI. The ends were cut back, 6 bases at V and 0 bases at J, with 8 bases in the middle. The CDR3 sequence is 13 residues long. The CDR3 loop reads CASRRWMNTEAFF. The CDR3 DNA follows: TGTGCCAGCAGGAGATGGATGAACACTGAAGCTTTCTTT.

This chain connects TRBV14 to TRBJ2-7, with 8 bases identical to TRBD1. The CDR3 covers 16 residues. Trimming removed 6 bases from V and 5 bases from J; junction bases left unmatched: 15. Per germline, CDR1 SGHDN and CDR2 FVKESK. In DNA, the CDR3 is TGTGCCAGCAGACTACAGGGGGAAGATGGTACCGACGAGCAGTACTTC. Its translation: CASRLQGEDGTDEQYF. The variable domain in full, completed from reference TRBV14 and TRBJ2-7, reads EAGVTQFPSHSVIEKGQTVTLRCDPISGHDNLYWYRRVMGKEIKFLLHFVKESKQDESGMPNNRFLAERTGGTYSTLKVQPAELEDSGVYFCASRLQGEDGTDEQYFGPGTRLTVT.

V is TRBV4-1 and J is TRBJ1-5; 7 bases line up with TRBD1. With 0 bases clipped from V and 5 bases from J, the junction kept 7 bases outside the gene matches. The CDR3 runs 16 residues. Germline V lookup: CDR1 MGHRA, CDR2 YSYEKL. CDR3: CASSQDLDRVYQPQHF. CDR3 sequence (DNA): TGCGCCAGCAGCCAAGATCTCGACAGGGTTTATCAGCCCCAGCATTTT.

The chain is built from TRBV5-1 and TRBJ1-2, with D possibly TRBD1 on 5 matching bases. The length of the CDR3 is 14 residues. The germline V gene has CDR1 SGHRS and CDR2 YFSETQ. Trimming left V 0 bases short and J 2 bases short, with 8 bases between. The DNA of the CDR3 is TGCGCCAGCAGCTTGGGAGGGACCAACTATGGCTACACCTTC. It encodes CASSLGGTNYGYTF.

The J gene is TRBJ2-7, the V gene TRBV7-9; D is undetermined. Germline CDR1 is SEHNR and CDR2 is FQNEAQ (reference sequence). Trimming took off 1 base at V and 0 bases at J, with 7 bases between the two ends. The CDR3 loop spans 14 amino acids. The CDR3, as DNA: TGTGCCAGCAGCTTAGAGAGCAGCTCCTACGAGCAGTACTTC. It yields the protein CASSLESSSYEQYF.

This clone is a singleton in its sample. The same CDR3 is also encoded by other DNA sequences in this sample. The chain uses TRBV6-5 and TRBJ1-2, with D possibly being TRBD1 (6 bases). V shed 6 bases and J shed 4 bases, with 9 bases lying between them. This CDR3 region has 12 residues. Germline V CDR1 and CDR2: MNHEY, SVGAGI. The DNA of the CDR3 is TGTGCCAGCAGACAGGGAAGCTATGGCTACACCTTC. Amino acids: CASRQGSYGYTF.

The chain uses TRBV3-1 (or the pseudogene TRBV3-2) and TRBJ2-1, with 9 nucleotides matching TRBD1. Trimming took 3 bases from V and 8 from J; bases not matched to a gene: 8. Looked up from germline, CDR1 is LGHDT and CDR2 is YNNKEL (reference sequence). This CDR3 region has 15 residues. The CDR3 DNA follows: TGTGCCAGCAGCCACTGGGACAGGGAGGCCCATGAGCAGTTCTTC. Translating it yields CASSHWDREAHEQFF.

The chain has TRBV20-1 and TRBJ2-1; D ambiguous. The CDR3 sequence is 11 residues long. Germline CDR1 is DFQATT and CDR2 is SNEGSKA (reference sequence). V dropped 2 bases and J dropped 8 bases, with 7 bases sitting between them. The CDR3 DNA follows: TGCAGTGCTAGATCCGGGCATGAGCAGTTCTTC. Protein product: CSARSGHEQFF.

The rearrangement joins TRBV6-5 to TRBJ1-4; D not resolved. Germline CDR1 and CDR2: MNHEY and SVGAGI. Trimming shortened V by 4 bases and J by 0 bases, and 6 bases separated the two germline ends. The CDR3 consists of 14 residues. CDR3 residues: CASSSVATNEKLFF. In DNA form, the CDR3 reads TGTGCCAGCAGTTCGGTAGCAACTAATGAAAAACTGTTTTTT.

The chain links TRBV19 to TRBJ1-1; D is uncertain. The germline gives CDR1 LNHDA, CDR2 SQIVND (reference sequence). The germline V and J ends were trimmed by 1 base and 0 bases, with 3 bases remaining between them. This CDR3 is built from 13 residues. The CDR3 nucleotides are TGTGCCAGTAGTATAGTGGTGAACACTGAAGCTTTCTTT. Protein: CASSIVVNTEAFF. Combining the CDR3 with reference TRBV19 and TRBJ1-1 gives the whole variable domain DGGITQSPKYLFRKEGQNVTLSCEQNLNHDAMYWYRQDPGQGLRLIYYSQIVNDFQKGDIAEGYSVSREKKESFPLTVTSAQKNPTAFYLCASSIVVNTEAFFGQGTRLTVV.

The rearrangement joins TRBV7-9 to TRBJ2-5; D gene unclear. V lost 4 bases and J 1 base, leaving 10 bases between the germline ends. There are 14 residues in the CDR3. The germline CDR1 and CDR2 sequences are SEHNR and FQNEAQ (reference sequence). The chain's CDR3 is CASSSGWGQETQYF. The CDR3 DNA reads TGTGCCAGCAGCTCCGGCTGGGGCCAAGAGACCCAGTACTTC.

Remarks on this clone: Other DNA sequences in this sample translate to the same CDR3. The V and J genes are TRBV9 and TRBJ2-3; D might be TRBD1 or TRBD2, each matching 6 bases. Germline CDR1 reads SGDLS; CDR2 reads YYNGEE. Deletions cut 0 bases from V and 2 bases from J, with 10 bases between. The CDR3 consists of 15 residues. CDR3 protein: CASSVGGGLTDTQYF. Written as DNA, the CDR3 is TGTGCCAGCAGCGTAGGAGGGGGACTCACAGATACGCAGTATTTT.

CDR3 DNA: TGCGCCAGCAGTGGAGGGGGTGCTAGGGGGACGGTGGCAACTAATGAAAAACTGTTTTTT. As protein: CASSGGGARGTVATNEKLFF. The chain couples TRBV10-1 to TRBJ1-4; maybe TRBD1 (6 bases). Germline values: CDR1 WNHNN, CDR2 SYGVQD (reference sequence). The CDR3 consists of 20 residues. Trimming left V 4 bases short and J 0 bases short, with 24 bases between.

This sequence joins TRBV27 and TRBJ2-3; the match to TRBD2 covers 13 bases. CDR1 and CDR2 (germline): MNHEY, SMNVEV (reference sequence). The CDR3 loop spans 19 amino acids. V shed 8 bases and J 0 bases; nucleotides not matched to a gene: 14. CDR3 coding DNA: TGTGCCAGCCGCGCTTATCCCGGGACTAGCGGGGATAGCACAGATACGCAGTATTTT. Amino acids: CASRAYPGTSGDSTDTQYF.

The chain is built from TRBV29-1 and TRBJ1-1, with D unresolved. Germline V lookup: CDR1 SQVTM, CDR2 ANQGSEA. Trimming took off 4 bases at V and 3 bases at J, with 15 bases between the two ends. The CDR3 runs 14 residues. The CDR3 reads CSVGFVGRHTEAFF. In DNA form, the CDR3 reads TGCAGCGTTGGATTTGTGGGCAGGCACACTGAAGCTTTCTTT.

The chain recombines TRBV11-3 with TRBJ1-2, with TRBD1 as a possible D gene (6 bases). Germline V gene data show CDR1 as SGHNT and CDR2 as YENEEA. This CDR3 is 16 amino acids long. V dropped 3 bases and J dropped 7 bases, with 21 bases sitting between them. CDR3: CASSLPNRADPRGYTF. In DNA form, the CDR3 reads TGTGCCAGCAGCTTGCCTAACAGGGCAGACCCGCGTGGCTACACCTTC.

V usage is TRBV6-5 and J usage is TRBJ1-6; no reliable D call. The CDR3 covers 14 residues. Trimming took off 6 bases at V and 7 bases at J, with 13 bases between the two ends. Germline assignment: CDR1 MNHEY and CDR2 SVGAGI. The CDR3 DNA reads TGTGCCAGCAGCCTAGACCCGGAGAATTCACCCCTCCACTTT. Translation gives CASSLDPENSPLHF.